This T cell receptor (beta chain) was documented in a study of blood T cell repertoires in COVID-19. About the research overall: PBMCs, B-cell-depleted T cells, or T cells were the source of the cDNA or gDNA that made up the material.

This clone has just a few counts. Source study methods: The authors estimated nucleated cell counts from reference gene primer amplification. The data were produced by immunoSEQ multiplex PCR, yet TCRdb's version contains in-frame clones alone and is incomplete. The DNA was the basis for D and trimming; V, J and clone size are from that table. The sample shows some 220,000 clones, 60% to 85% of them seen only once. The receptor was derived from a woman aged 65 to 85 with acute or convalescent COVID-19. Source material: peripheral blood.

CDR3 loop: CASSLALQGHTEAFF. The CDR3, as DNA: TGTGCCAGCAGCTTGGCCCTACAGGGGCACACTGAAGCTTTCTTT. The chain has TRBV5-4 and TRBJ1-1; 7 bases are shared with TRBD1. In germline, CDR1 is SGHNT, CDR2 YYREEE (reference sequence). The CDR3 covers 15 residues. V shed 0 bases and J 3 bases; nucleotides not matched to a gene: 5.